This TCR beta chain was captured in a study of T-cell reconstitution after alpha-beta-depleted transplantation in children. Study outcomes and limitations: TCRbeta diversity was high at day 60 in some patients (a result of surviving recipient T cells and thymic progenitors). By about two months after transplant, alpha-beta T cells reportedly arose from several hundred graft clones that had expanded. Newly generated T cells supplied most T-cell counts and diversity one year post-transplant.

This clonotype occurred many times. What it binds is not known. As it was prepared, the TCRbeta library received unique molecular identifiers. MiXCR, run by TCRdb on the PCR reads, gives a single entry per CDR3 protein. Of about 230,000 distinct CDR3 sequences listed, roughly a tenth are singletons. Trimming cost V 2 bases and J 4 bases; bases outside gene matches: 3. Looked up from germline, CDR1 is KGHSH and CDR2 is LQKENI. This CDR3 contains 14 residues. This sequence was found in a child under two years old with acute myeloid leukemia, due to receive a stem cell transplant. The rearrangement links TRBV18 to TRBJ2-3, with 7 bases aligning to TRBD2. The starting material was PBMCs, obtained before TCRalphabeta/CD19-depleted stem cell transplant. The CDR3 DNA reads as TGTGCCAGCTCACCAGGGAGGGGTCCAGATACGCAGTATTTT. The encoded protein is CASSPGRGPDTQYF.